This TCR beta chain is from a study of blood T cell repertoires in COVID-19. Study as a whole: The origin of the acute and convalescent COVID-19 samples was the United States, Italy and Spain. T cells, B-cell-depleted T cells, or PBMCs supplied cDNA or gDNA.

This CDR3 comprises 11 residues. V was cut by 5 bases and J by 10 bases, with 10 bases left in between. Original analysis: Estimation of nucleated cell counts was performed using reference gene primer amplification. TCRdb's copy holds only in-frame clones and misses some; the assay was immunoSEQ multiplex PCR. V, J and clone size are taken as reported in that table, and D and trimming were inferred from the DNA itself. The repertoire consists of 250,000 or so clones, with roughly 89% occurring once and the leading ten covering 4% to 5%. The sequence was collected from a woman in her forties who had recovered from COVID-19. Sequencing was carried out using peripheral blood. The genes are TRBV12-3 or TRBV12-4 and TRBJ2-3; D may be TRBD2 (5 bases). CDR3 residues: CASSGLDAQYF. CDR3 nucleotide sequence: TGTGCCAGCAGTGGACTGGATGCGCAGTATTTT.